This TCR beta chain was observed in a study of brain T cells in children with intractable seizures. Study-level points and caveats: Absence of clones before surgery may stem from lower sequencing depth.

Time point defined: blood from clinic visit 5 months post-surgery; TSC patient then seizure free. Sequencing was limited to surgery cases with top T cell transcript signatures in brain tissue. Pre-surgery treatment included at least one anti-epileptic drug. Concerning this clone itself: Its matching antigen is unknown.

Method: immunoSEQ multiplex PCR; TCRdb's copy keeps in-frame clones and lacks some. The sample holds hundreds of thousands of clones, over 90% seen once. This sample comprised peripheral blood, obtained about 5 months after surgery. This clonotype was obtained from a boy in the first two years of life with tuberous sclerosis and intractable seizures.

DNA for the CDR3: TGCGCCAGCAGTTACGGGACTAGCGGGAGCGATGAGCAGTTCTTC. Residues: CASSYGTSGSDEQFF. The rearrangement links TRBV10-1 to TRBJ2-1; 14 nucleotides align to TRBD2. Germline lookup yields CDR1 WNHNN and CDR2 SYGVQD (reference sequence). J gave up 8 bases and V 5 bases, and 5 bases lay outside the gene matches. The length of the CDR3 is 15 residues.